This T cell receptor (beta chain) came from a study of blood T cell repertoires in COVID-19. As processed by the authors: Amplification from reference gene primers served as the basis for estimated nucleated cell counts. The repertoire was sequenced with immunoSEQ multiplex PCR; TCRdb's copy has only in-frame clones and lacks some. V and J calls and clone size are those listed in that table; D and trimming were worked out from the DNA. The data contain fewer than 200,000 clones, roughly 84% of them singletons. The V gene's germline CDR1 is GTSNPN and CDR2 SVGIG (reference sequence). The V gene lost 5 bases and the J gene lost 3 bases, with 10 bases spanning the gap. The CDR3 totals 12 residues.

The origin of this receptor is a man in his forties or fifties with acute or convalescent COVID-19. Sequenced: peripheral blood. The J gene is TRBJ1-1, the V gene TRBV30, with TRBD1 as a possible D gene (6 bases). CDR3: CAWRQEDTEAFF. The CDR3 DNA is TGTGCCTGGCGACAGGAGGACACTGAAGCTTTCTTT. The complete variable domain, with remaining parts taken from reference TRBV30 and TRBJ1-1, reads SQTIHQWPATLVQPVGSPLSLECTVEGTSNPNLYWYRQAAGRGLQLLFYSVGIGQISSEVPQNLSASRPQDRQFILSSKKLLLSDSGFYLCAWRQEDTEAFFGQGTRLTVV.